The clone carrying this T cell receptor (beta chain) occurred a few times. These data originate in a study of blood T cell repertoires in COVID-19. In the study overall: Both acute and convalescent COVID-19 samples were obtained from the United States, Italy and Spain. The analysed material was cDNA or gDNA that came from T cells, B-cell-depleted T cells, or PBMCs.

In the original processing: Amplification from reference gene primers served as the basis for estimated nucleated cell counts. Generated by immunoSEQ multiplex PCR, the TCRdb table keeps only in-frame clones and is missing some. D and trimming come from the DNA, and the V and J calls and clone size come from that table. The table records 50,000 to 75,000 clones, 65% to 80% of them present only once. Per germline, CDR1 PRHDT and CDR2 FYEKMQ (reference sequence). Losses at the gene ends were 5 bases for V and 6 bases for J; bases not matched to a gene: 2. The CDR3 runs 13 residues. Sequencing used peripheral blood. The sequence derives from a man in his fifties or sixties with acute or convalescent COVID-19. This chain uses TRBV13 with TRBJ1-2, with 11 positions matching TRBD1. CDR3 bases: TGTGCCAGCAGCACGGGACAGGGGGATGGCTACACCTTC. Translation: CASSTGQGDGYTF.